Each of the 26 T cell receptor beta chains below was sequenced from the same sample in a study of blood T cell repertoires in COVID-19. Sequencing used immunoSEQ multiplex PCR; TCRdb keeps in-frame clones, though not all of them. The table records some 150,000 clones, almost 90% of them present only once. The material sequenced was peripheral blood. These receptors all come from a woman between 55 and 75 years old with acute or convalescent COVID-19.

The gene calls are TRBV2 and TRBJ2-7; 8 nucleotides line up with TRBD1. The trim removed 5 bases at V and 7 bases at J, leaving 4 bases unmatched. CDR1 is SNHLY and CDR2 is FYNNEI in the germline V gene. This CDR3 is built from 12 residues. CDR3 in DNA: TGTGCCAGCAGTAGACAGGGGAGGGAGCAGTACTTC. It translates to CASSRQGREQYF.

The chain has TRBV7-2 and TRBJ1-2; 8 nucleotides align to TRBD1. This CDR3 comprises 13 residues. Germline trimming cut 4 bases from V and 5 bases from J; bases unmatched to any gene: 3. Germline lookup yields CDR1 SGHTA and CDR2 FQGNSA. The DNA for the CDR3 is TGTGCCAGCAGCTGGGGACAGGAGTATGGCTACACCTTC. It specifies CASSWGQEYGYTF.

The chain employs TRBV5-5 and TRBJ2-7, with 7 bases matching TRBD1. V was clipped by 4 bases and J by 2 bases; unmatched bases: 9. In germline, CDR1 is SGHKS, CDR2 YYEKEE (reference sequence). This CDR3 spans 15 amino acids. CDR3 sequence: CASSPQRTGPYEQYF. The CDR3 region has the DNA TGTGCCAGCAGCCCCCAGAGGACAGGACCCTACGAGCAGTACTTC.

The chain couples TRBV2 to TRBJ1-2, with 7 bases fitting TRBD1. CDR1 is SNHLY and CDR2 is FYNNEI in the germline V gene. The junction had 8 bases not matched to a gene; V was cut back by 6 bases and J by 4 bases. CDR3 size: 14 residues. The CDR3 DNA sequence: TGTGCCAGCAGAGGGTCGACAGGGACCTATGGCTACACCTTC. Protein sequence: CASRGSTGTYGYTF.

This clone was observed once. The rearrangement uses TRBV13 and TRBJ1-2; tentatively, D is TRBD1 (5 bases). This CDR3 comprises 13 residues. V was cut by 3 bases and J by 7 bases, with 12 bases left in between. From germline, CDR1 is PRHDT and CDR2 FYEKMQ (reference sequence). The CDR3 region has the DNA TGTGCCAGCAGCTTTCAGGGTCTGGGTGGCTACACCTTC. Translation: CASSFQGLGGYTF.

The chain uses TRBV19 and TRBJ1-2, with TRBD1 identical over 11 bases. Germline V gene sequence: CDR1 LNHDA, CDR2 SQIVND (reference sequence). The CDR3 length is 18 residues. V lost 4 bases to trimming and J lost 6 bases; unmatched junction nucleotides: 16. CDR3 nucleotides: TGTGCCAGTAGTACGGACAGGGGGCAGCGAGGGAAGCGGAATGGCTACACCTTC. It specifies CASSTDRGQRGKRNGYTF.

The chain couples TRBV5-1 to TRBJ1-2, with 9 bases fitting TRBD1. The J segment lost 7 bases and the V segment lost 5 bases, leaving 9 bases of the junction unmatched. Per germline, CDR1 SGHRS and CDR2 YFSETQ. The length of the CDR3 is 14 residues. The CDR3 DNA reads as TGCGCCAGCAGTTCGTCGGACAGGGGTCTTGGCTACACCTTC. This encodes CASSSSDRGLGYTF.

This rearrangement joins TRBV14 to TRBJ2-5; D is possibly TRBD1 (6 bases). V shed 0 bases and J shed 9 bases, with 14 bases lying between them. The germline V gene has CDR1 SGHDN and CDR2 FVKESK. The CDR3 sequence is 14 residues long. The chain's CDR3 is CASSQEQGRAAQYF. The CDR3 nucleotides are TGTGCCAGCAGCCAAGAACAGGGAAGGGCGGCCCAGTACTTC.

The chain joins TRBV29-1 to TRBJ2-3; possibly TRBD1 for D (6 bases). The CDR3 is 14 amino acids. Trimming cost V 7 bases and J 0 bases, with 14 bases left between them. Germline V CDR1 and CDR2: SQVTM, ANQGSEA. In DNA, the CDR3 is TGCAGCGGTATGGGGGCAATTAGCACAGATACGCAGTATTTT. Its translation: CSGMGAISTDTQYF.

The V gene is TRBV28, the J gene TRBJ2-1; D not certain. The CDR3 loop spans 12 amino acids. V shed 7 bases and J shed 4 bases, with 8 bases lying between them. Germline V gene lookup returns CDR1 MDHEN and CDR2 SYDVKM. CDR3 sequence: CASIGAYNEQFF. Written as DNA, the CDR3 is TGTGCCAGCATTGGAGCTTACAATGAGCAGTTCTTC. Full variable domain (rest looked up from reference TRBV28 and TRBJ2-1): DVKVTQSSRYLVKRTGEKVFLECVQDMDHENMFWYRQDPGLGLRLIYFSYDVKMKEKGDIPEGYSVSREKKERFSLILESASTNQTSMYLCASIGAYNEQFFGPGTRLTVL.

This sequence joins TRBV5-6 and TRBJ1-2; D might be TRBD1 (6 bases). CDR1 is SGHDT, CDR2 YYEEEE, per germline. Trimming took 0 bases from V and 2 from J, leaving 11 bases between them. The CDR3 consists of 15 residues. CDR3 amino acids: CASSLDGRGNYGYTF. The CDR3 DNA reads TGTGCCAGCAGCTTGGATGGCAGGGGCAACTATGGCTACACCTTC. Full variable domain (missing parts from reference TRBV5-6 and TRBJ1-2): DAGVTQSPTHLIKTRGQQVTLRCSPKSGHDTVSWYQQALGQGPQFIFQYYEEEERQRGNFPDRFSGHQFPNYSSELNVNALLLGDSALYLCASSLDGRGNYGYTFGSGTRLTVV.

V gene TRBV29-1 combines with J gene TRBJ2-1; 10 bases are a match to TRBD1. This CDR3 region has 13 residues. Germline-derived CDR1 and CDR2 are SQVTM and ANQGSEA. With 4 bases clipped from V and 7 bases from J, the junction kept 4 bases outside the gene matches. CDR3 in amino acids: CSVGTGGPNEQFF. The CDR3 DNA reads as TGCAGCGTTGGGACAGGGGGGCCGAATGAGCAGTTCTTC.

The chain is built from TRBV4-1 and TRBJ2-5; 10 nucleotides agree with TRBD2. The CDR3 runs to 17 residues. Germline V gives CDR1 MGHRA, CDR2 YSYEKL. V shed 0 bases and J 0 bases; nucleotides not matched to a gene: 4. The CDR3 here is CASSQDRLAGDQETQYF. The CDR3 coding sequence is TGCGCCAGCAGCCAAGATCGGCTAGCGGGGGACCAAGAGACCCAGTACTTC.

The chain is built from TRBV10-3 and TRBJ1-3; unclear D gene. With 8 bases removed from V and 3 bases from J, the gap between germline ends came to 8 bases. Per germline, CDR1 ENHRY and CDR2 SYGVKD. The CDR3 totals 12 residues. The CDR3 nucleotides read TGTGCCATCTCCGGGGATGGAAACACCATATATTTT. Residues: CAISGDGNTIYF.

CDR3: CASSQSAVTGDETQYF. The CDR3 DNA follows: TGTGCCAGCAGCCAGTCTGCGGTTACAGGTGACGAGACCCAGTACTTC. The chain is built from TRBV9 and TRBJ2-5; D may be TRBD1 (5 bases). The germline V and J ends were trimmed by 4 bases and 5 bases, with 21 bases remaining between them. Germline V gene lookup returns CDR1 SGDLS and CDR2 YYNGEE. The CDR3 length is 16 residues.

The chain joins TRBV4-1 to TRBJ1-2, with D perhaps matching TRBD1 (5 bases). Looked up from germline, CDR1 is MGHRA and CDR2 is YSYEKL. There are 15 residues in the CDR3. V was cut by 0 bases and J by 4 bases, with 12 bases left in between. CDR3 sequence: CASSQDPGQFYGYTF. The CDR3, as DNA: TGCGCCAGCAGCCAAGATCCAGGGCAATTCTATGGCTACACCTTC.

The genes are TRBV10-3 and TRBJ2-5; a possible D gene is TRBD1 (6 bases). The CDR3 runs 15 residues. The ends were cut back, 3 bases at V and 2 bases at J, with 13 bases in the middle. CDR1 and CDR2 (germline): ENHRY, SYGVKD. Here the CDR3 reads CAISDKGQPQETQYF. CDR3 DNA: TGTGCCATCAGTGACAAAGGACAGCCTCAAGAGACCCAGTACTTC.

With respect to this clone: Mismatch with germline at one junction end may stem from a read error. The V gene is TRBV12-3 or TRBV12-4, the J gene TRBJ2-7, with TRBD2 as a possible D gene (6 bases). The CDR3 has 12 amino acids. CDR3 sequence (DNA): TGTGCCAGCAGTTTGGGCAGGGAGGAGATGGGCTTC. Its protein is CASSLGREEMGF.

The V and J genes are TRBV5-1 and TRBJ1-2; 9 nucleotides line up with TRBD1. V lost 5 bases to trimming and J lost 4 bases; unmatched junction nucleotides: 9. This CDR3 comprises 15 residues. The germline V gene encodes CDR1 SGHRS and CDR2 YFSETQ. The CDR3 coding sequence is TGCGCCAGCAGGTCCGGGACAGGGTCGGGCTATGGCTACACCTTC. Its protein is CASRSGTGSGYGYTF.

The chain combines TRBV5-5 with TRBJ2-3; 7 bases match TRBD2. This CDR3 spans 16 amino acids. V trimming: 4 bases; J trimming: 0 bases; junction bases outside the gene matches: 8. Germline V gene lookup returns CDR1 SGHKS and CDR2 YYEKEE (reference sequence). CDR3 loop: CASSRRLAESTDTQYF. The CDR3 DNA follows: TGTGCCAGCAGCAGACGGCTAGCGGAGAGCACAGATACGCAGTATTTT.

V is TRBV5-4 and J is TRBJ2-2, with 11 nucleotides matching TRBD2. The V segment lost 2 bases and the J segment 6 bases; nucleotides outside the gene matches: 9. The CDR3 has 17 amino acids. Germline CDR1 reads SGHNT; CDR2 reads YYREEE (reference sequence). The CDR3 region is CASSFGLAGANAGELFF. For the CDR3, the DNA is TGTGCCAGCAGCTTCGGACTAGCGGGTGCAAATGCCGGGGAGCTGTTTTTT.

This sequence joins TRBV5-1 and TRBJ1-1; possible D gene TRBD1, 6 bases. Germline CDR1 is SGHRS and CDR2 is YFSETQ. V gave up 2 bases and J gave up 3 bases, with 17 bases separating them. The CDR3 spans 16 residues. The CDR3 here is CASSFHPTGSDTEAFF. In DNA, the CDR3 is TGCGCCAGCAGCTTCCATCCGACAGGATCGGACACTGAAGCTTTCTTT.

The rearrangement links TRBV29-1 to TRBJ2-1; maybe TRBD1 (5 bases). Germline loops: CDR1 SQVTM, CDR2 ANQGSEA. CDR3 length: 13 residues. Trimming pared 7 bases from V and 3 bases from J, leaving 13 bases between. CDR3 coding DNA: TGCAGCGGAAGCCCGACAGACTACAATGAGCAGTTCTTC. Protein product: CSGSPTDYNEQFF.

The V and J genes are TRBV19 and TRBJ1-1; D unclear. Germline CDR1 and CDR2: LNHDA and SQIVND (reference sequence). With 6 bases removed from V and 1 base from J, the gap between germline ends came to 21 bases. The CDR3 spans 17 residues. The CDR3 loop reads CASSPPSFGGGNTEAFF. The CDR3 DNA sequence: TGTGCCAGTAGCCCCCCCTCCTTCGGAGGTGGGAACACTGAAGCTTTCTTT.

J is TRBJ2-7 and V is TRBV12-3 or TRBV12-4, with D perhaps TRBD1 (6 bases). Trimming took off 6 bases at V and 3 bases at J, with 9 bases between the two ends. CDR3 length equals 12 residues. CDR3 region: CASRGQYYEQYF. The CDR3 coding sequence is TGTGCCAGCAGAGGACAGTACTACGAGCAGTACTTC.

The chain links TRBV5-1 to TRBJ1-3, with unresolved D. Trimming removed 5 bases from V and 4 bases from J, with 13 bases in between. This CDR3 comprises 14 residues. Germline CDR1 SGHRS, CDR2 YFSETQ. The CDR3 region has the DNA TGCGCCAGCAGGGGCATCCTGGGCGGAAACACCATATATTTT. Its translation is CASRGILGGNTIYF. The entire variable domain, with the rest obtained from reference TRBV5-1 and TRBJ1-3, is as follows: KAGVTQTPRYLIKTRGQQVTLSCSPISGHRSVSWYQQTPGQGLQFLFEYFSETQRNKGNFPGRFSGRQFSNSRSEMNVSTLELGDSALYLCASRGILGGNTIYFGEGSWLTVV.